This T cell receptor (beta chain) stems from a study of sequential checkpoint blockade in melanoma. About the research overall: First-line arms were nivolumab then ipilimumab, or the reverse, randomized 1:1. Both treatment sequences were followed by maintenance nivolumab.

In germline, CDR1 is LGHNA, CDR2 YNFKEQ. Trimming took 8 bases from V and 5 from J, leaving 9 bases between them. This CDR3 contains 11 residues. The data were produced by immunoSEQ multiplex PCR, yet TCRdb's version contains in-frame clones alone and is incomplete. The sample includes roughly 34,000 clones, 75% to 90% seen only once; the top ten take roughly 23%. Treatment defined: randomized to nivolumab then ipilimumab (arm A) or the reverse (arm B). Patients had received no earlier DNA-damaging chemotherapy. Live CD3+CD8+ CD19− CD56− cells were sorted from PBMCs. The rearrangement links TRBV4-2 to TRBJ2-5, with a possible D match to TRBD2 (6 bases). This material consisted of CD8+ T cells sorted from blood (inferred from file names), taken from a patient given nivolumab and ipilimumab in sequence. The clonotype comes from a human donor with melanoma. CDR3: CASGTGETQYF. The DNA for the CDR3 is TGTGCCAGCGGGACTGGTGAGACCCAGTACTTC.